This record covers a single T cell receptor beta chain. Deletions cut 5 bases from V and 2 bases from J, with 15 bases between. The CDR3 is made up of 15 amino acids. Germline CDR1 and CDR2: MNHEY and SVGEGT. Per the original methods: Nucleated cell counts were estimated from reference gene primer amplification. Here immunoSEQ multiplex PCR was the method, and the copy in TCRdb shows in-frame clones only, minus some. The D gene and trimming were derived from the DNA, and the V and J assignments and clone size from that table. The sample has around 400,000 clones, 90% to 95% seen once. Participant age was about 18 to 100 years, and participants resided in roughly 25 US areas. Clinical history reported by participants formed the basis on which cohorts were assigned. The data are from a study of blood T cell repertoires in COVID-19. As for the study in general: Sources were T cells, B-cell-depleted T cells, or PBMCs; the material itself was cDNA or gDNA.

The receptor comes from a middle-aged woman who had been exposed to COVID-19. Sequenced input: PBMCs or T cells enriched from blood (not recorded which). The chain employs TRBV6-2 or TRBV6-3 and TRBJ1-1; D not resolved. The CDR3 sequence is CASSEGRTANTEAFF. The DNA of the CDR3 is TGTGCCAGCAGTGAGGGAAGGACGGCAAACACTGAAGCTTTCTTT.